The 25 T cell receptor beta chains given below trace back to one sample, sequenced in a study of blood T cell repertoires in COVID-19 (dated by TCRdb to 2018 to 2020). Library creation used the immunoSEQ multiplex PCR assay. TCRdb retrieved this table from immuneACCESS and kept in-frame rearrangements only. Not all clones are present; in checked studies, unresolved V genes account for under half, and no reason is known for the remainder. This sample comprises over 150,000 clones, 84% of them detected only once. Together, the top ten hold 3.2% of the sample. Sequenced: PBMCs or T cells enriched from blood (not recorded which). These receptors were collected from a woman aged 25 to 39 who had recovered from COVID-19.

This sequence joins TRBV7-3 and TRBJ2-7; the D gene is possibly TRBD2 (5 bases). Per the germline V gene, CDR1 is SGHTA and CDR2 is FQGTGA. This CDR3 region has 14 residues. Trimming took off 1 base at V and 2 bases at J, with 9 bases between the two ends. The CDR3 DNA is TGTGCCAGCAGCTTAAACCCCGGGGCCTACGAGCAGTACTTC. Encoded protein: CASSLNPGAYEQYF.

This clone was observed a few times. This rearrangement joins TRBV21-1 to TRBJ1-1. TRBV21-1 is recorded as a pseudogene. This CDR3 region has 17 residues. CDR3: CASSKVGGAIGGTEAFF. CDR3 sequence (DNA): TGTGCCAGCAGCAAAGTTGGAGGGGCAATCGGGGGCACTGAAGCTTTCTTT.

The V call is TRBV19, the J call TRBJ2-2; D is possibly TRBD2 (6 bases). V was shortened by 5 bases and J by 4 bases, with 14 bases between the two germline ends. The germline V gene has CDR1 LNHDA and CDR2 SQIVND (reference sequence). CDR3 size: 15 residues. CDR3 sequence: CASSPRTTLTGELFF. CDR3 coding DNA: TGTGCCAGTAGTCCCCGGACTACCCTCACCGGGGAGCTGTTTTTT.

Only a few counts were recorded for this clone. The chain links TRBV7-9 to TRBJ1-3; TRBD1 matches 8 bases. The CDR3 is made up of 15 amino acids. The J segment lost 1 base and the V segment lost 1 base, leaving 0 bases of the junction unmatched. CDR1 and CDR2 (germline): SEHNR, FQNEAQ (reference sequence). CDR3 nucleotides: TGTGCCAGCAGCTTAGGACAGGGGTCTGGAAACACCATATATTTT. This encodes CASSLGQGSGNTIYF.

The CDR3, as DNA: TGTGCCAGTAGTAGGGACAGTCTATTCGGGGGCTCCTACAATGAGCAGTTCTTC. This gives the protein CASSRDSLFGGSYNEQFF. The rearrangement uses TRBV19 and TRBJ2-1; TRBD1 might be the D (7 bases). This CDR3 region has 18 residues. V dropped 4 bases and J dropped 0 bases, with 19 bases sitting between them. Looked up from germline, CDR1 is LNHDA and CDR2 is SQIVND (reference sequence).

V gene TRBV10-3 combines with J gene TRBJ2-7; maybe TRBD2 (6 bases). The CDR3 has 15 amino acids. Germline V CDR1 and CDR2: ENHRY, SYGVKD. V lost 6 bases and J lost 3, with 18 bases in between. CDR3 in DNA: TGTGCCATCAGCCCCGGACGGGGAGGAGGCTACGAGCAGTACGTC. Translation gives CAISPGRGGGYEQYV.

The chain employs TRBV6-4 and TRBJ2-2, with 10 nucleotides matching TRBD1. The ends lost 2 bases at V and 0 bases at J; junction bases unmatched: 3. Germline V gives CDR1 MRHNA, CDR2 SNTAGT. The CDR3 extends over 17 amino acids. The CDR3 spells CASSDRQGAPNTGELFF. CDR3 nucleotide sequence: TGTGCCAGCAGTGACCGACAGGGGGCGCCGAACACCGGGGAGCTGTTTTTT.

The chain uses TRBV3-1 (or the pseudogene TRBV3-2) and TRBJ1-1, with TRBD1 matching over 9 bases. Germline CDR1 and CDR2: LGHDT and YNNKEL (reference sequence). This CDR3 is built from 14 residues. Trimming took 1 base from V and 10 from J; bases not matched to a gene: 7. CDR3 nucleotide sequence: TGTGCCAGCAGCCAAGCCACAGGGGGCAAGGGAGCTTTCTTT. Translated: CASSQATGGKGAFF.

This chain links TRBV7-3 with TRBJ2-3; 10 bases map to TRBD2. From germline, CDR1 is SGHTA and CDR2 FQGTGA. Germline trimming cut 5 bases from V and 4 bases from J; bases unmatched to any gene: 9. This CDR3 is 16 amino acids long. CDR3 region: CASSPDSGRPPDTQYF. In DNA, the CDR3 is TGTGCCAGCAGCCCAGATAGCGGGAGGCCCCCAGATACGCAGTATTTT.

The chain links TRBV10-3 to TRBJ2-7, with D tentatively TRBD1 (6 bases). This CDR3 is 14 amino acids long. From germline, CDR1 is ENHRY and CDR2 SYGVKD. Trimming cost V 2 bases and J 0 bases, with 8 bases left between them. The DNA for the CDR3 is TGTGCCATCAGTGAGGGACAGAGCTCCTACGAGCAGTACGTC. Translated, it gives CAISEGQSSYEQYV.

DNA for the CDR3: TGTGCCAGTAGTATCTCGACCAGGGGTGAGCAGTTCTTC. Amino acid sequence: CASSISTRGEQFF. The chain recombines TRBV19 with TRBJ2-1, with D perhaps TRBD1 (6 bases). This CDR3 has 13 amino acids. Trimming shortened V by 3 bases and J by 9 bases, and 12 bases separated the two germline ends. Germline V gene sequence: CDR1 LNHDA, CDR2 SQIVND (reference sequence).

The gene calls are TRBV9 and TRBJ2-2; the D gene is possibly TRBD2 (6 bases). V was cut by 0 bases and J by 2 bases, with 11 bases left in between. The CDR3 totals 16 residues. Germline lookup yields CDR1 SGDLS and CDR2 YYNGEE. The DNA for the CDR3 is TGTGCCAGCAGCGTAGCAGGAGGGACCAACACCGGGGAGCTGTTTTTT. Translation: CASSVAGGTNTGELFF.

This chain connects TRBV18 to TRBJ1-1; 9 bases agree with TRBD1. The CDR3 is 14 residues long. J was trimmed by 5 bases and V by 3 bases; bases with no gene match: 4. Germline V gives CDR1 KGHSH, CDR2 LQKENI. Here the CDR3 reads CASSPPDRGTEAFF. For the CDR3, the DNA is TGTGCCAGCTCACCGCCCGACAGGGGGACTGAAGCTTTCTTT. The full variable domain, rest sourced from reference TRBV18 and TRBJ1-1, is NAGVMQNPRHLVRRRGQEARLRCSPMKGHSHVYWYRQLPEEGLKFMVYLQKENIIDESGMPKERFSAEFPKEGPSILRIQQVVRGDSAAYFCASSPPDRGTEAFFGQGTRLTVV.

V and J are TRBV5-5 and TRBJ2-5; D possibly corresponds to TRBD2 (5 bases). The germline V and J ends were trimmed by 5 bases and 0 bases, with 17 bases remaining between them. This CDR3 spans 16 amino acids. CDR1 and CDR2 from the germline V gene are SGHKS and YYEKEE (reference sequence). The CDR3 DNA follows: TGTGCCAGCAGACCAGGAGCGGCATCAAACCAAGAGACCCAGTACTTC. This encodes CASRPGAASNQETQYF.

The chain uses TRBV11-2 and TRBJ2-1; possible D gene TRBD2, 5 bases. The V gene's germline CDR1 is SGHAT and CDR2 FQNNGV. V lost 4 bases to trimming and J lost 9 bases, with 16 bases between them. The CDR3 length is 14 residues. The CDR3 protein is CASSSPLSRVEQFF. The DNA for the CDR3 is TGTGCCAGCAGCTCCCCTCTATCGAGGGTTGAGCAGTTCTTC.

Only one count was recorded for this clone. The V and J genes are TRBV2 and TRBJ1-2; TRBD1 aligns across 7 bases. Germline V gene sequence: CDR1 SNHLY, CDR2 FYNNEI. J lost 2 bases, V lost 3 bases, and 6 bases had no gene match. The CDR3 sequence is 15 residues long. CDR3: CASSEALTGNYGYTF. CDR3 DNA sequence: TGTGCCAGCAGTGAGGCTCTGACAGGGAACTATGGCTACACCTTC.

The chain employs TRBV30 and TRBJ1-1; 11 nucleotides line up with TRBD1. Germline lookup yields CDR1 GTSNPN and CDR2 SVGIG (reference sequence). CDR3 length equals 12 residues. With 5 bases clipped from V and 6 bases from J, the junction kept 2 bases outside the gene matches. The CDR3 sequence is CAWGQGAPEAFF. In DNA form, the CDR3 reads TGTGCCTGGGGACAGGGGGCTCCTGAAGCTTTCTTT.

This clone was seen only once. The DNA for the CDR3 is TGTGCCAGCCCTAGGGGGTCAGGGGACACTGAAGCTTTCTTT. This encodes CASPRGSGDTEAFF. V usage is TRBV6-5 and J usage is TRBJ1-1, with D maybe TRBD1 (6 bases). V was pared by 8 bases and J by 3 bases, with 16 bases between. CDR3 length: 14 amino acids. Germline V gene data show CDR1 as MNHEY and CDR2 as SVGAGI.

The V gene is TRBV5-1, the J gene TRBJ1-2, with 8 bases that match TRBD1. V lost 4 bases to trimming and J lost 2 bases; unmatched junction nucleotides: 1. The CDR3 has 13 residues. The germline CDR1 and CDR2 sequences are SGHRS and YFSETQ. CDR3 in amino acids: CASSTGGNYGYTF. CDR3 nucleotides: TGCGCCAGCAGCACAGGGGGAAACTATGGCTACACCTTC.

The V gene is TRBV12-3 or TRBV12-4, the J gene TRBJ1-2; D gene ambiguous. CDR3 length: 13 amino acids. V lost 3 bases to trimming and J lost 6 bases, with 11 bases between them. Here the CDR3 reads CASSFEGPNGYTF. The CDR3 nucleotides are TGTGCCAGCAGTTTCGAGGGTCCTAATGGCTACACCTTC.

This clone came up once. This rearrangement joins TRBV13 to TRBJ2-2; TRBD2 matches at 14 bases. V trimming: 3 bases; J trimming: 4 bases; junction bases outside the gene matches: 1. This CDR3 is built from 16 residues. CDR1 and CDR2 (germline): PRHDT, FYEKMQ (reference sequence). DNA for the CDR3: TGTGCCAGCAGCTTCGGGACTAGCGGGGGCACCGGGGAGCTGTTTTTT. As protein: CASSFGTSGGTGELFF. The entire variable domain, with the rest obtained from reference TRBV13 and TRBJ2-2, is as follows: AAGVIQSPRHLIKEKRETATLKCYPIPRHDTVYWYQQGPGQDPQFLISFYEKMQSDKGSIPDRFSAQQFSDYHSELNMSSLELGDSALYFCASSFGTSGGTGELFFGEGSRLTVL.

The chain uses TRBV4-2 and TRBJ1-5; TRBD1 matches 7 bases. Per germline, CDR1 LGHNA and CDR2 YNFKEQ. Trimming cost V 8 bases and J 4 bases; bases outside gene matches: 8. This CDR3 has 14 residues. DNA of the CDR3: TGTGCCAGCGGGGGACAGCATCTTAATCAGCCCCAGCATTTT. Translated: CASGGQHLNQPQHF.

This clone occurred a few times. The CDR3 loop reads CASSSPGQGIYGYTF. CDR3 DNA: TGTGCCAGCAGCTCTCCGGGACAGGGGATCTATGGCTACACCTTC. The rearrangement links TRBV7-8 to TRBJ1-2; 10 bases align to TRBD1. The germline V gene encodes CDR1 SGHVS and CDR2 FQNEAQ. V lost 4 bases to trimming and J lost 4 bases; unmatched junction nucleotides: 6. The CDR3 covers 15 residues. The complete variable domain, with remaining parts taken from reference TRBV7-8 and TRBJ1-2, reads GAGVSQSPRYKVAKRGQDVALRCDPISGHVSLFWYQQALGQGPEFLTYFQNEAQLDKSGLPSDRFFAERPEGSVSTLKIQRTQQEDSAVYLCASSSPGQGIYGYTFGSGTRLTVV.

The chain couples TRBV19 to TRBJ2-1; 7 positions agree with TRBD2. The V gene end was trimmed by 0 bases and the J gene end by 7 bases; junction bases not matched to a gene: 9. Per the germline V gene, CDR1 is LNHDA and CDR2 is SQIVND (reference sequence). The CDR3 contains 16 residues. In DNA form, the CDR3 reads TGTGCCAGTAGTATAGACCCTAGCGGATACCCTAATGAGCAGTTCTTC. Amino acids: CASSIDPSGYPNEQFF.

The chain is built from TRBV28 and TRBJ2-3; TRBD2 agrees at 11 bases. This CDR3 region has 15 residues. After removal of 6 bases from V and 4 bases from J, the junction contained 6 bases not matched to a gene. Germline CDR1 reads MDHEN; CDR2 reads SYDVKM. CDR3 in DNA: TGTGCCAGCAGCTCGACTAGCGGGATGTCAGATACGCAGTATTTT. It codes for CASSSTSGMSDTQYF.